Following are 16 T cell receptor beta chains from one sample sequenced in a study of a mutant IDH1 vaccine in newly diagnosed glioma. The time point was: baseline, week 1 (first vaccination visit). This sample's treatment: pre-vaccination baseline after standard-of-care therapy. Sequencing used immunoSEQ multiplex PCR; TCRdb keeps in-frame clones, though not all of them. The sample records under 25,000 clones, around 93% being singletons. The source material was PBMCs, sampled from a glioma patient treated with radiotherapy, temozolomide or both. These receptors were collected from a man aged 35 to 55 with glioma.

This rearrangement joins TRBV4-3 to TRBJ1-1, with 9 bases fitting TRBD1. Germline CDR1 LGHNA, CDR2 YSLEER. V shed 2 bases, J shed 0 bases, and the junction held 7 bases outside the gene matches. The CDR3 sequence is 17 residues long. The chain's CDR3 is CASSQPGTGNLNTEAFF. For the CDR3, the DNA is TGCGCCAGCAGCCAACCCGGGACAGGGAACTTGAACACTGAAGCTTTCTTT.

This clone was recorded a few times. J is TRBJ1-5 and V is TRBV2; 9 bases are shared with TRBD1. J was trimmed by 5 bases and V by 9 bases; bases with no gene match: 11. The CDR3 totals 15 residues. Germline values: CDR1 SNHLY, CDR2 FYNNEI. CDR3 bases: TGTGCCAGTACAGGGACAGGGCTGGGAGATCAGCCCCAGCATTTT. Its protein is CASTGTGLGDQPQHF.

This clone was observed a handful of times. This chain uses TRBV4-1 with TRBJ1-4; 7 positions agree with TRBD1. CDR3 length equals 17 residues. Looked up from germline, CDR1 is MGHRA and CDR2 is YSYEKL. Losses at the gene ends were 3 bases for V and 4 bases for J; bases not matched to a gene: 11. DNA of the CDR3: TGCGCCAGCAGCCATGGACGACAGGGTTTGGGTAATGAAAAACTGTTTTTT. Translating gives CASSHGRQGLGNEKLFF.

V usage is TRBV30 and J usage is TRBJ1-1; no clear D. Germline-derived CDR1 and CDR2 are GTSNPN and SVGIG (reference sequence). Trimming stripped 2 bases from V and 6 bases from J, with 10 bases between. This CDR3 contains 12 residues. The CDR3 loop is CAWSMFGAEAFF. CDR3 in DNA: TGTGCCTGGAGTATGTTCGGGGCTGAAGCTTTCTTT.

This chain joins TRBV10-2 and TRBJ1-5; D unclear. The germline gives CDR1 WSHSY, CDR2 SAAADI. V was shortened by 3 bases and J by 1 base, with 16 bases between the two germline ends. The CDR3 is 17 amino acids. CDR3 nucleotide sequence: TGCGCCAGCAGTGAATGGAACGTGGCGGAAAGCAATCAGCCCCAGCATTTT. Translating it yields CASSEWNVAESNQPQHF.

The chain uses TRBV12-5 and TRBJ2-3; 7 bases are a match to TRBD1. With 7 bases clipped from V and 7 bases from J, the junction kept 11 bases outside the gene matches. The CDR3 length is 14 residues. CDR1 is LGHNT, CDR2 FRNRAP, per germline. The CDR3 sequence is CASDKDRVNNTQYF. CDR3 coding DNA: TGTGCTAGTGATAAAGACAGGGTAAACAATACGCAGTATTTT.

This clone has more than one count but fewer than ten. V gene TRBV4-1 combines with J gene TRBJ2-1, with D maybe TRBD1 (5 bases). Trimming shortened V by 0 bases and J by 10 bases, and 10 bases separated the two germline ends. The CDR3 extends over 13 amino acids. CDR1 MGHRA and CDR2 YSYEKL come from the germline V gene. As DNA, the CDR3 is TGCGCCAGCAGCCAAGAGCAGGGTAGGGAGCAGTTCTTC. This sequence encodes CASSQEQGREQFF.

The sample holds a few counts of this clone. Other DNA sequences in this specimen translate into the identical CDR3. V is TRBV27 and J is TRBJ2-7; D remains unclear. CDR3 length: 12 amino acids. The V gene's germline CDR1 is MNHEY and CDR2 SMNVEV (reference sequence). V was shortened by 2 bases and J by 5 bases, with 7 bases between the two germline ends. DNA of the CDR3: TGTGCCAGCAGTTTACTCGGTGACGAGCAGTACTTC. It yields the protein CASSLLGDEQYF.

The rearrangement joins TRBV15 to TRBJ2-1, with D unresolved. The germline V gene encodes CDR1 LNHNV and CDR2 YYDKDF (reference sequence). The CDR3 length is 14 residues. The V end lost 0 bases, the J end lost 4 bases, and 7 bases lay between the germline ends. The CDR3 is CATSRDGVYNEQFF. The DNA of the CDR3 is TGTGCCACCAGCAGAGATGGCGTTTACAATGAGCAGTTCTTC.

The V gene is TRBV7-3, the J gene TRBJ2-3; TRBD2 matches at 7 bases. The CDR3 contains 14 residues. Per germline, CDR1 SGHTA and CDR2 FQGTGA. V was pared by 3 bases and J by 3 bases, with 3 bases of the junction left unmatched. The CDR3 DNA is TGTGCCAGCAGCTTCGGGGGGATTACAGATACGCAGTATTTT. This codes for CASSFGGITDTQYF.

This clone is labeled as medium-sized. The chain carries TRBV6-1 and TRBJ2-7; perhaps TRBD2 as D (6 bases). There are 15 residues in the CDR3. CDR1 is MNHNS and CDR2 is SASEGT in the germline V gene. Trimming took 0 bases from V and 3 from J, leaving 12 bases between them. The CDR3 coding sequence is TGTGCCAGCAGTGAAGCTATGGACTACCGCTACGAGCAGTACTTC. This codes for CASSEAMDYRYEQYF.

V is TRBV5-1 and J is TRBJ2-7; no clear D. The germline V and J ends were trimmed by 7 bases and 9 bases, with 17 bases remaining between them. Germline CDR1 is SGHRS and CDR2 is YFSETQ. CDR3 length: 12 residues. The CDR3 DNA follows: TGCGCCAGCTCTCTGGACCTAACGGTGCAGTACTTC. Its translation is CASSLDLTVQYF.

As regards this clone: One junction end does not reproduce the germline sequence, and a read error may be involved. V is TRBV7-7 and J is TRBJ2-2; the D gene is possibly TRBD2 (6 bases). Per germline, CDR1 SSHAT and CDR2 FNYEAQ (reference sequence). The CDR3 sequence is 12 residues long. DNA for the CDR3: TGTGCTAGCAGCTTAGCGGCGGGGGAGCTGTTTTTT. This gives the protein CASSLAAGELFF.

The chain has TRBV18 and TRBJ1-1, with D unclear. CDR1 and CDR2 (germline): KGHSH, LQKENI. The CDR3 has 15 residues. V dropped 3 bases and J dropped 0 bases, with 11 bases sitting between them. In DNA form, the CDR3 reads TGTGCCAGCTCACCTCCGAGCCTGCTGAACACTGAAGCTTTCTTT. Translating gives CASSPPSLLNTEAFF.

This clone was observed once. The CDR3 reads CASSLPGPQPQHF. The CDR3 DNA reads as TGTGCCAGCAGCTTACCAGGCCCTCAGCCCCAGCATTTT. The chain uses TRBV7-2 and TRBJ1-5, with no clear D. The CDR3 consists of 13 residues. CDR1 SGHTA and CDR2 FQGNSA come from the germline V gene. Trimming took 2 bases from V and 6 from J, leaving 8 bases between them.

The rearrangement uses TRBV6-5 and TRBJ2-1; D is unclear. Trimming cost V 0 bases and J 7 bases, with 7 bases left between them. This CDR3 spans 13 amino acids. CDR1 MNHEY and CDR2 SVGAGI come from the germline V gene. The CDR3 region is CASSYSTLNEQFF. In DNA, the CDR3 is TGTGCCAGCAGTTACTCGACCCTAAATGAGCAGTTCTTC.